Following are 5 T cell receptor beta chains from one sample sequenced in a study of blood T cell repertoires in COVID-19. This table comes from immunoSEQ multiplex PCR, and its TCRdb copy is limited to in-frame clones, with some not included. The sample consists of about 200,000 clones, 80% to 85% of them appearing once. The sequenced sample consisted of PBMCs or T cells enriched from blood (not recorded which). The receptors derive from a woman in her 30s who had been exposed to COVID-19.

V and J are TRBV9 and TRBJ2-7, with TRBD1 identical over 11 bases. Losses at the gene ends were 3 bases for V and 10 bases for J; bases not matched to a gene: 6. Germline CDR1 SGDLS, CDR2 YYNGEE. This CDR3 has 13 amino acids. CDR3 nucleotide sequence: TGTGCCAGCAGCGCTGGGACAGGGGGTGGTCAGTACTTC. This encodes CASSAGTGGGQYF.

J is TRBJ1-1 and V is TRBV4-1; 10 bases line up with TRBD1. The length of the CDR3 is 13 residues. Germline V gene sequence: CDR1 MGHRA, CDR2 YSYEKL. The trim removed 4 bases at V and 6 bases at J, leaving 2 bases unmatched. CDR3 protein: CASSLGTGAEAFF. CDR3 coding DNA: TGCGCCAGCAGCCTGGGGACAGGGGCTGAAGCTTTCTTT.

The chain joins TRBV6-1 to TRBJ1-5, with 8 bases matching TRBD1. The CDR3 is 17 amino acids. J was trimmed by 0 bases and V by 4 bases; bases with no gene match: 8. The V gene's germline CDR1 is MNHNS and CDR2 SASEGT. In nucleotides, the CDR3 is TGTGCCAGCAGTGTGGGGACAGGCGGCTATAGCAATCAGCCCCAGCATTTT. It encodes CASSVGTGGYSNQPQHF.

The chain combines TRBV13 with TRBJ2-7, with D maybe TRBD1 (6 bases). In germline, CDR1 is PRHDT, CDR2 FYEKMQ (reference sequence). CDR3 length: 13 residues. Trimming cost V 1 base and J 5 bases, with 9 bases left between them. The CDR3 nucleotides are TGTGCCAGCAGCTTAGTTACAGGGAACGAGCAGTACTTC. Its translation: CASSLVTGNEQYF. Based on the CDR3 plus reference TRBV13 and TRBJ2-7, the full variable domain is AAGVIQSPRHLIKEKRETATLKCYPIPRHDTVYWYQQGPGQDPQFLISFYEKMQSDKGSIPDRFSAQQFSDYHSELNMSSLELGDSALYFCASSLVTGNEQYFGPGTRLTVT.

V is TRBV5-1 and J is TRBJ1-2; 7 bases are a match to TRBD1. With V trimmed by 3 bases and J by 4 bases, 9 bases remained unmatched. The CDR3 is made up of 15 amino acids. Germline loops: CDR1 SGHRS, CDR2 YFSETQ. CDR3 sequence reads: CASSSTTGDVYGYTF. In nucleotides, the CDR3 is TGCGCCAGCAGCTCGACCACAGGGGATGTCTATGGCTACACCTTC.